This record looks at one T cell receptor (beta chain) sequence and its context. The CDR3 end is not reached by the read, which stops 3 residues before it; the germline J gene fills it in. The protocol was immunoSEQ multiplex PCR, while the TCRdb copy is restricted to in-frame clones and leaves out a portion. Recorded for this sample: about 39,000 clones. This entry comes from a study of T cells in women clearing cervical HPV infection. Germline values: CDR1 GTSNPN, CDR2 SVGIG (reference sequence). The CDR3 is 15 amino acids. The TCR was taken from a woman aged 18 to 75 with a cervical HPV16 infection that either progressed to CIN3+ or cleared (not recorded which). Sequencing was done on a sample of blood buffy coat. This chain joins TRBV30 and TRBJ2-3; D remains unclear. The DNA read from the CDR3 is TGTGCCTGGAGTGTATTCGGATTGGGCAATCAGCCG. Translating it yields CAWSVFGLGNQP. The whole CDR3 reads CAWSVFGLGNQPQYF. The full variable domain, with the rest looked up from reference TRBV30 and TRBJ2-3, is SQTIHQWPATLVQPVGSPLSLECTVEGTSNPNLYWYRQAAGRGLQLLFYSVGIGQISSEVPQNLSASRPQDRQFILSSKKLLLSDSGFYLCAWSVFGLGNQPQYFGPGTRLTVL.